The T cell receptor beta chain described here comes from a study of cytomegalovirus exposure and HLA in healthy donors (dated by TCRdb to about 2017). Concerning the study at large: In an earlier analysis of about 560 of the donors, under 300 Gb of sequence data and some 120 million unique TCR beta sequences from about 190 million T cells were reported. The study was designed to test whether signatures of past pathogen exposure could be identified by cataloging public T cell receptors. HLA typing covered class I and class II loci at four-digit resolution. Of the roughly 400 genotyped donors, over 70% fell in the genetic ancestry cluster associated with self-reported Caucasian donors. Using immunosequencing, the study profiled T cell repertoires from 500 to 800 subjects and related those repertoires to cytomegalovirus serostatus. In an earlier analysis of over 550 of the donors, high-throughput TCR beta sequencing was used to judge whether each TCR beta V gene segment behaved as functional or pseudogenic. An early release that covered fewer than 750 HLA-typed donors contained around 300 gigabases of sequencing data and tens of millions of unique TCR sequences. Across 300 to 400 genotyped donors of the cohort, an average of approximately 200,000 unique TCR beta nucleotide sequences per donor were sequenced, and approximately 17% of those sequences were non-productive. Every repertoire in the discovery cohort had been generated on one and the same sequencing platform. Donor age, sex, ethnicity and CMV serostatus were compiled alongside the repertoire data. The study combined high-throughput TCR immunosequencing, statistical association of individual TCRs with disease status, and machine learning to predict cytomegalovirus infection status. The number of typed donors differed by locus: about 629-630 for A, B, C, DRB1 and DQB1; approximately 520 for DQA1; around 610 for DPA1; and some 430 for DPB1. Roughly 5 DR-DQ haplotypes were treated as single units for association and clustering because of strong linkage in the cohort. The later analysis used no new phenotypic data to find candidate immune exposures, relying instead on TCR beta sequences and their occurrence across donors. To study patterns of TCR occurrence, a later analysis re-analyzed previously published TCR beta repertoires from 700 or so donors and added high-resolution HLA genotyping. Along with the approximately 670-subject first cohort, a separate validation cohort of some 130 different subjects was used. A later genetic analysis used genome-wide SNP genotypes for about 65% of the 666 donors, treating that subset as a discovery cohort. Overall study outcomes, separate from this receptor: A further reported finding was that TCR beta sequences accurately predicted the HLA-A and HLA-B alleles for most subjects in the first cohort. Sequencing depth was assumed to be roughly uniform across donors in the presence/absence analyses, though that assumption may not hold. The only immune exposure information available for the cohort was CMV serostatus. It was suggested by the authors that the approach could potentially be generalized to other disease states and immunological phenotypes. Specific HLA alleles were associated with 15,000 to 20,000 TCR beta sequences at a false discovery rate of 0.05 in a later analysis. Correlated functional status among segregating V segments might reflect linkage disequilibrium, but an unknown experimental factor could not be ruled out. In a later analysis, several top co-occurrence clusters were reported to appear linked to parvovirus B19, influenza, CMV and Epstein-Barr virus. A cluster of highly shared sequence variants was judged likely to be a technical artifact of the sequencing pipeline. Most CMV-associated TCR beta chains appeared to be HLA-restricted in a later analysis, and the HLA associations seemed to be driven largely by CMV exposure. Compared with the 666-donor mean, donors in an Asian-associated ancestry cluster had fewer N-insertions in productive TCRs, according to a later genetic analysis. Most TCR sequences were seen in very few donors, while some public TCRs were found in many individuals. In both the original and validation cohorts, the classifier was reported to diagnose cytomegalovirus status with high specificity and sensitivity. When HLA alleles, especially DR and DQ, strongly co-occurred, attributing TCR associations to individual alleles was difficult. The earlier analysis of 587 of the donors excluded roughly 16 rarely observed V segments, including chromosome 9 orphons, because counts were too low. Some IMGT-functional V segments, including TRBV6-2 and TRBV6-3, could not be told apart with the 87-base-pair reads, so those segments were excluded. Because some donors lacked HLA typing at each locus, the association tests relied only on the typed subset. In this cohort, only TCR beta chains were sequenced, and detectable features were limited by the absence of alpha or paired-chain data. In a later analysis, HLA-associated TCR beta chains showed more clonal expansion and lower generation probabilities than non-associated chains that were equally common. In a later analysis, the rate of TCR association differed among HLA loci, with DRB1 alleles having the most associated TCRs and HLA-C alleles having the fewest. In an earlier analysis of roughly 500 of the donors, most TCR beta V segments appeared in productive rearrangements about 87% or about 30% of the time, broadly matching IMGT annotations. In the study, some 160 TCR beta chains were listed as associated with cytomegalovirus. In a later genetic analysis, a missense DCLRE1C variant was associated with V-gene and J-gene trimming of TCR beta chains, and the association was replicated in an independent cohort. In vitro tests confirmed that a few of the cytomegalovirus-associated TCR beta chains recognize cytomegalovirus antigens.

After removal of 0 bases from V and 9 bases from J, the junction retains 6 bases not matched to a gene. The cysteine opens and the phenylalanine closes a CDR3 of 16 amino acids. The CDR3 DNA has 48 bases and is translated from base 1. CDR1 and CDR2 (LGHNA, YSLEER) derive from the germline V gene. The receptor library was made with the immunoSEQ multiplex PCR assay. For the multiplex PCR, a mixture combining 60 forward primers for TCR Vbeta segments and 13 reverse primers for TCR Jbeta segments was used. The CDR3 region of rearranged TCR beta genes was amplified from genomic DNA with a multiplex PCR assay. On the Illumina HiSeq System, the amplified TCR beta libraries were sequenced as 87-base-pair reads. In the authors' own workflow: A later analysis counted some 80 million unique TCR beta chains across the 650 to 800 repertoires, and roughly 11 million of these chains were shared by at least two donors. To remove PCR and sequencing errors, raw reads were error-corrected and collapsed into unique sequences using a nearest-neighbor algorithm that merged closely related sequences. V, D and J gene segments were assigned by aligning CDR3 sequences to IMGT reference sequences. For a sequence to be retained, a match of at least six nucleotides to both a V gene segment and a J gene segment was required. A rearrangement was called productive if the CDR3 had no stop codons and remained in frame with V and J, and every other rearrangement was called non-productive. Following IMGT convention, CDR3 was defined as the stretch from the second conserved V-encoded cysteine up to the conserved J-encoded phenylalanine. In an earlier analysis of around 570 of the donors, sequences lacking an unambiguous match to a single V gene segment were excluded. In an earlier analysis of 450 to 750 of the donors, a V segment was called functional when productive rearrangements were above 56.7%, and segregating when the standard deviation between donors exceeded 5%. A statistical classification framework was built to diagnose cytomegalovirus status from the catalog of TCR beta chain sequences. In a later analysis, TCR nucleotide sequences were compared against IMGT/GENE-DB human TR gene sequences so that V and J genes could be assigned. In a later analysis, CDR3 sequences and most-parsimonious VDJ recombination scenarios were assigned using the TCRdist pipeline. In a later analysis, each TCR beta chain was defined by its CDR3 amino acid sequence together with its V-gene family, and reads lacking a unique V-gene family were excluded. To address suspected cross-contamination and a sequencing artifact, a later analysis removed 450 to 700 highly shared, low-generation-probability nucleotide sequences. In a later analysis, a clonal expansion index was calculated for each public chain from normalized within-repertoire ranks of inferred template counts. In a later analysis, generation probabilities were computed with a VDJ recombination model fitted to out-of-frame rearrangements, and the resulting probabilities were checked against IGoR. Hypergeometric tests were used in a later analysis to score TCR-TCR, TCR-HLA and TCR-CMV co-occurrence, with a repertoire-size bias correction applied to the TCR pairs. False discovery rates were estimated in a later analysis by permuting HLA or CMV assignments 20 times. In a later analysis, co-occurring TCRs were grouped using DBSCAN, with TCRdist sequence similarity added in when clustering inside HLA-allele-positive subsets. Co-occurrence clustering excluded repertoires with fewer than 30,000 or more than 120,000 public chains, plus five with anomalous nucleotide sharing. TCRdb stores this immuneACCESS table with in-frame sequences only. Part of the clones is absent; in the studies checked, under half of the shortfall reflects unresolved V genes, and no reason is known for the rest. D and trimming were read from the DNA, whereas the V and J calls and clone size are those reported in that table. This sample's table lists 70,000 or so clones. The top ten clonotypes cover 2.4% of the sample.

The cohort comprised several hundred healthy bone marrow donors. At the time of sampling, every cohort member was nominally healthy, though immune exposures that went unrecorded were likely present. The donor tested CMV seropositive and was one of the 289 seropositive cohort members. A peripheral blood sample was provided by each donor, and peripheral blood mononuclear cells were used for TCR beta sequencing. Genomic DNA extraction from the blood cell samples was performed with the Qiagen DNeasy Blood Extraction Kit. Regarding this clone: Its antigen is not yet known.

Here the chain combines TRBV4-3 and TRBJ2-1; 12 nucleotides in the junction match TRBD1. The sequenced material came from PBMCs. The sequence derives from a female donor in good health and CMV-seropositive. In nucleotides, the sequence is TGCGCCAGCAGCCAAGATGGGACAGGGGGCTTCGGTGAGCAGTTCTTC. Translated, it gives CASSQDGTGGFGEQFF.